This T cell receptor beta chain was profiled in a study of cytomegalovirus exposure and HLA in healthy donors. Study-level results: Rarity held for most TCR sequences, but there were some public TCRs that occurred in many donors. 150 or so TCR beta chains were listed as cytomegalovirus-associated. It was reported in a later analysis that an Asian-associated ancestry cluster showed fewer N-insertions than the roughly 660-donor mean.

V lost 6 bases, J lost 8 bases, and 11 bases stayed unmatched. From germline, CDR1 is MNHEY and CDR2 SVGAGI. CDR3 size: 15 residues. PCR amplification relied on 60 Vbeta primers (plus 13 Jbeta primers). Source study methods: It was a later analysis that counted 83 million or so unique TCR beta chains, of which 9.5 million to 14 million were shared. Only in-frame clones appear in the TCRdb table, and some are missing; sequencing was by immunoSEQ multiplex PCR. V and J calls and clone size are as listed in that table; D and trimming were resolved from the DNA. The sample includes 200,000 or so clones. As regards this clone: Antigen specificity is unknown.

This receptor was taken from a boy younger than 18 in good health and CMV-seronegative. The chain is built from TRBV6-5 and TRBJ2-5; TRBD2 agrees at 11 bases. The sequencing input was PBMCs. CDR3 loop: CASRPLAGGTRTQYF. CDR3 in DNA: TGTGCCAGCAGGCCTCTAGCGGGGGGTACACGAACCCAGTACTTC.